One sample yielded the 23 T cell receptor beta chains listed below, sequenced in a study of CD8 T cells in ankylosing spondylitis. Findings and caveats of the study: Blood of patients with ankylosing spondylitis appeared to be characterized by a TCR beta motif of 8 or 9 highly homologous variants.

TCRdb called the 5' RACE reads again in MiXCR, with one record for every CDR3 protein. The table shows roughly 300,000 distinct CDR3 sequences, with around 8% occurring only once. The antigens of these receptors remain unknown. The specimen sequenced was blood, either unsorted or a sorted T cell fraction (not recorded which). These TCRs come from a male donor with ankylosing spondylitis.

This clonotype was picked up many times. The rearrangement joins TRBV4-1 to TRBJ2-1; tentative D call: TRBD2 (6 bases). Germline values: CDR1 MGHRA, CDR2 YSYEKL. The CDR3 loop spans 16 amino acids. V was clipped by 6 bases and J by 4 bases, with 19 bases between them. The DNA for the CDR3 is TGCGCCAGCAGACTAAATCTAGCGAACGATTACAATGAGCAGTTCTTC. It encodes CASRLNLANDYNEQFF.

The rearrangement joins TRBV18 to TRBJ2-3; 10 positions agree with TRBD2. The V segment lost 2 bases and the J segment 0 bases; nucleotides outside the gene matches: 2. The CDR3 totals 16 residues. The germline gives CDR1 KGHSH, CDR2 LQKENI. The CDR3 sequence: CASSPKTSGSTDTQYF. DNA of the CDR3: TGTGCCAGCTCACCAAAGACTAGCGGGAGCACAGATACGCAGTATTTT.

This clonotype showed up just a few times. The chain employs TRBV2 and TRBJ2-3, with a tentative D call TRBD1 (6 bases). Per the germline V gene, CDR1 is SNHLY and CDR2 is FYNNEI. The CDR3 is 14 amino acids. Trimming left V 4 bases short and J 4 bases short, with 12 bases between. The CDR3 loop reads CASSVDRSADTQYF. The DNA for the CDR3 is TGTGCCAGCAGTGTGGACAGATCCGCAGATACGCAGTATTTT.

This clonotype was detected only a few times. The V gene is TRBV27, the J gene TRBJ2-1; D ambiguous. The germline gives CDR1 MNHEY, CDR2 SMNVEV (reference sequence). Trimming removed 3 bases from V and 0 bases from J, with 9 bases in between. The CDR3 spans 15 residues. DNA for the CDR3: TGTGCCAGCAGTTTCCGACCGAGCTCCTACAATGAGCAGTTCTTC. Translation gives CASSFRPSSYNEQFF.

CDR3 sequence: CATSNSRESTDTQYF. CDR3 bases: TGTGCCACCAGTAACTCGCGGGAGAGCACAGATACGCAGTATTTT. The V and J genes are TRBV24-1 and TRBJ2-3; TRBD2 agrees at 7 bases. Trimming removed 6 bases from V and 0 bases from J; junction bases left unmatched: 5. This CDR3 contains 15 residues. Germline V CDR1 and CDR2: KGHDR, SFDVKD.

The chain has TRBV18 and TRBJ2-1; 11 nucleotides align to TRBD2. CDR1 is KGHSH and CDR2 is LQKENI in the germline V gene. V was clipped by 8 bases and J by 4 bases; unmatched bases: 1. The CDR3 contains 13 residues. Here the CDR3 DNA reads TGTGCCAGCACTAGCGGGGGTTACAATGAGCAGTTCTTC. Translated: CASTSGGYNEQFF.

This clonotype has more than one count but fewer than ten. This rearrangement joins TRBV5-1 to TRBJ1-2; perhaps TRBD1 as D (6 bases). The CDR3 consists of 15 residues. Trimming shortened V by 2 bases and J by 6 bases, and 17 bases separated the two germline ends. Germline V gene lookup returns CDR1 SGHRS and CDR2 YFSETQ. The CDR3 spells CASSFRVQGRDGYTF. CDR3 bases: TGCGCCAGCAGCTTCCGCGTACAGGGTAGGGATGGCTACACCTTC.

This clonotype showed up just a few times. The CDR3 here is CASSSRQGPGEQYF. The CDR3 nucleotides are TGTGCCAGCAGTTCGAGACAGGGGCCCGGCGAGCAGTACTTC. V gene TRBV28 combines with J gene TRBJ2-7; 8 positions agree with TRBD1. V lost 4 bases and J lost 6; bases outside the gene matches: 8. This CDR3 has 14 residues. The germline V gene encodes CDR1 MDHEN and CDR2 SYDVKM. Full variable domain (rest looked up from reference TRBV28 and TRBJ2-7): DVKVTQSSRYLVKRTGEKVFLECVQDMDHENMFWYRQDPGLGLRLIYFSYDVKMKEKGDIPEGYSVSREKKERFSLILESASTNQTSMYLCASSSRQGPGEQYFGPGTRLTVT.

The chain has TRBV14 and TRBJ1-1; D remains ambiguous. Germline V gene sequence: CDR1 SGHDN, CDR2 FVKESK. The CDR3 totals 16 residues. V lost 0 bases, J lost 0 bases, and 11 bases lay in between. The CDR3, as DNA: TGTGCCAGCAGCCAAGATCACGGGAATGTGAACACTGAAGCTTTCTTT. This gives the protein CASSQDHGNVNTEAFF.

The CDR3 spells CASSQDLPGTGFTGELFF. In nucleotides, the CDR3 is TGTGCCAGCAGCCAAGATTTACCCGGGACAGGGTTCACCGGGGAGCTGTTTTTT. The chain is built from TRBV3-1 and TRBJ2-2, with TRBD1 identical over 9 bases. The CDR3 contains 18 residues. J lost 4 bases, V lost 0 bases, and 9 bases had no gene match. Per the germline V gene, CDR1 is LGHDT and CDR2 is YNNKEL (reference sequence).

This clonotype was counted many times. The rearrangement joins TRBV7-3 to TRBJ2-1, with 7 nucleotides matching TRBD2. Trimming took 5 bases from V and 5 from J; bases not matched to a gene: 6. Germline V lookup: CDR1 SGHTA, CDR2 FQGTGA. The CDR3 is 14 residues long. DNA for the CDR3: TGTGCCAGCAGCCTCCCGGGACTAAACAATGAGCAGTTCTTC. Amino acids: CASSLPGLNNEQFF.

This clonotype was counted between two and nine times. The V call is TRBV12-3 or TRBV12-4, the J call TRBJ1-2; 7 nucleotides line up with TRBD1. The V gene end was trimmed by 6 bases and the J gene end by 3 bases; junction bases not matched to a gene: 4. CDR3 size: 13 residues. Written as DNA, the CDR3 is TGTGCCAGCAGGGGGGACAGTTACTATGGCTACACCTTC. Protein sequence: CASRGDSYYGYTF.

J is TRBJ1-2 and V is TRBV5-1; D perhaps matches TRBD1 (5 bases). Germline CDR1 reads SGHRS; CDR2 reads YFSETQ. V gave up 2 bases and J gave up 7 bases, with 15 bases separating them. This CDR3 has 14 amino acids. As DNA, the CDR3 is TGCGCCAGCAGCTTAGGCGCAGGGAGGATTGGCTACACCTTC. Translation gives CASSLGAGRIGYTF.

This clonotype was picked up many times. The gene calls are TRBV29-1 and TRBJ2-7, with 7 positions matching TRBD1. Trimming removed 0 bases from V and 4 bases from J; junction bases left unmatched: 21. CDR1 and CDR2 from the germline V gene are SQVTM and ANQGSEA. The CDR3 runs to 19 residues. CDR3 nucleotides: TGCAGCGTTGAAGATAGGGGACCAGGGGGATTATCGGGTGTGTACGAGCAGTACTTC. It encodes CSVEDRGPGGLSGVYEQYF.

This clonotype came up a few times. J is TRBJ2-4 and V is TRBV3-1; 9 positions match TRBD2. The CDR3 contains 15 residues. The ends lost 6 bases at V and 1 base at J; junction bases unmatched: 4. Looked up from germline, CDR1 is LGHDT and CDR2 is YNNKEL (reference sequence). The CDR3 loop reads CASSPSGTAKNIQYF. The CDR3 DNA sequence: TGTGCCAGCAGTCCTAGCGGGACTGCCAAAAACATTCAGTACTTC.

Only a few counts were recorded for this clonotype. This sequence joins TRBV5-1 and TRBJ2-1; 7 bases line up with TRBD1. V lost 5 bases to trimming and J lost 5 bases; unmatched junction nucleotides: 13. From germline, CDR1 is SGHRS and CDR2 YFSETQ. CDR3 length: 16 amino acids. For the CDR3, the DNA is TGCGCCAGCAGTATCACGAGGGACAGCAGGAACAATGAGCAGTTCTTC. It translates to CASSITRDSRNNEQFF.

This clonotype was seen more than once but under ten times. The V gene is TRBV13, the J gene TRBJ2-3; the D gene is possibly TRBD1 (6 bases). Per germline, CDR1 PRHDT and CDR2 FYEKMQ (reference sequence). The CDR3 totals 15 residues. Deletions cut 3 bases from V and 6 bases from J, with 16 bases between. CDR3 nucleotides: TGTGCCAGCAGCTTGGGTCAGGGGAAAGTCGATACGCAGTATTTT. Translating gives CASSLGQGKVDTQYF.

In this sample, this clonotype turned up many times. This chain uses TRBV5-1 with TRBJ1-2, with 8 bases lining up with TRBD1. Per germline, CDR1 SGHRS and CDR2 YFSETQ. Unmatched junction bases numbered 9, after V lost 4 bases and J lost 4 bases. There are 15 residues in the CDR3. CDR3 coding DNA: TGCGCCAGCAGCCCGGGGACAGGCAGCGCCTATGGCTACACCTTC. It yields the protein CASSPGTGSAYGYTF. The full variable domain, rest sourced from reference TRBV5-1 and TRBJ1-2, is KAGVTQTPRYLIKTRGQQVTLSCSPISGHRSVSWYQQTPGQGLQFLFEYFSETQRNKGNFPGRFSGRQFSNSRSEMNVSTLELGDSALYLCASSPGTGSAYGYTFGSGTRLTVV.

The V and J genes are TRBV18 and TRBJ2-3, with 9 nucleotides matching TRBD2. Losses at the gene ends were 2 bases for V and 3 bases for J; bases not matched to a gene: 6. The CDR3 sequence is 16 residues long. From germline, CDR1 is KGHSH and CDR2 LQKENI. In nucleotides, the CDR3 is TGTGCCAGCTCACCAGGGAGTAGCGGGAGTACAGATACGCAGTATTTT. It codes for CASSPGSSGSTDTQYF.

V gene TRBV9 combines with J gene TRBJ2-1; tentatively, D is TRBD1 (6 bases). Germline V CDR1 and CDR2: SGDLS, YYNGEE. V lost 4 bases, J lost 0 bases, and 14 bases lay in between. The CDR3 runs 16 residues. The CDR3 DNA reads TGTGCCAGCAGCTTTCGACAGGCTGGCTCCTACAATGAGCAGTTCTTC. It encodes CASSFRQAGSYNEQFF.

This clonotype was counted ten times or more. The chain employs TRBV14 and TRBJ1-3, with 7 positions matching TRBD1. Germline V gene lookup returns CDR1 SGHDN and CDR2 FVKESK. The CDR3 covers 15 residues. V gave up 0 bases and J gave up 3 bases; unmatched junction bases: 2. CDR3 in amino acids: CASSQDDRVGNTIYF. Written as DNA, the CDR3 is TGTGCCAGCAGCCAAGACGACAGGGTTGGAAACACCATATATTTT.

The gene calls are TRBV15 and TRBJ1-1; D is unclear. CDR1 and CDR2 (germline): LNHNV, YYDKDF (reference sequence). Trimming took 4 bases from V and 11 from J, leaving 14 bases between them. The CDR3 runs to 12 residues. Written as DNA, the CDR3 is TGTGCCACCAGCACTTACCGAGCCGAGGCTTTCTTT. Protein product: CATSTYRAEAFF. Supplemented by reference TRBV15 and TRBJ1-1, the full variable domain reads DAMVIQNPRYQVTQFGKPVTLSCSQTLNHNVMYWYQQKSSQAPKLLFHYYDKDFNNEADTPDNFQSRRPNTSFCFLDIRSPGLGDTAMYLCATSTYRAEAFFGQGTRLTVV.

The chain joins TRBV5-1 to TRBJ2-2, with 7 bases identical to TRBD1. The CDR3 has 18 residues. Germline CDR1 SGHRS, CDR2 YFSETQ. V gave up 6 bases and J gave up 2 bases; unmatched junction bases: 16. CDR3 sequence reads: CASIQDRLLGRNTGELFF. The DNA for the CDR3 is TGCGCCAGCATCCAGGACAGGCTCCTAGGGAGAAACACCGGGGAGCTGTTTTTT.